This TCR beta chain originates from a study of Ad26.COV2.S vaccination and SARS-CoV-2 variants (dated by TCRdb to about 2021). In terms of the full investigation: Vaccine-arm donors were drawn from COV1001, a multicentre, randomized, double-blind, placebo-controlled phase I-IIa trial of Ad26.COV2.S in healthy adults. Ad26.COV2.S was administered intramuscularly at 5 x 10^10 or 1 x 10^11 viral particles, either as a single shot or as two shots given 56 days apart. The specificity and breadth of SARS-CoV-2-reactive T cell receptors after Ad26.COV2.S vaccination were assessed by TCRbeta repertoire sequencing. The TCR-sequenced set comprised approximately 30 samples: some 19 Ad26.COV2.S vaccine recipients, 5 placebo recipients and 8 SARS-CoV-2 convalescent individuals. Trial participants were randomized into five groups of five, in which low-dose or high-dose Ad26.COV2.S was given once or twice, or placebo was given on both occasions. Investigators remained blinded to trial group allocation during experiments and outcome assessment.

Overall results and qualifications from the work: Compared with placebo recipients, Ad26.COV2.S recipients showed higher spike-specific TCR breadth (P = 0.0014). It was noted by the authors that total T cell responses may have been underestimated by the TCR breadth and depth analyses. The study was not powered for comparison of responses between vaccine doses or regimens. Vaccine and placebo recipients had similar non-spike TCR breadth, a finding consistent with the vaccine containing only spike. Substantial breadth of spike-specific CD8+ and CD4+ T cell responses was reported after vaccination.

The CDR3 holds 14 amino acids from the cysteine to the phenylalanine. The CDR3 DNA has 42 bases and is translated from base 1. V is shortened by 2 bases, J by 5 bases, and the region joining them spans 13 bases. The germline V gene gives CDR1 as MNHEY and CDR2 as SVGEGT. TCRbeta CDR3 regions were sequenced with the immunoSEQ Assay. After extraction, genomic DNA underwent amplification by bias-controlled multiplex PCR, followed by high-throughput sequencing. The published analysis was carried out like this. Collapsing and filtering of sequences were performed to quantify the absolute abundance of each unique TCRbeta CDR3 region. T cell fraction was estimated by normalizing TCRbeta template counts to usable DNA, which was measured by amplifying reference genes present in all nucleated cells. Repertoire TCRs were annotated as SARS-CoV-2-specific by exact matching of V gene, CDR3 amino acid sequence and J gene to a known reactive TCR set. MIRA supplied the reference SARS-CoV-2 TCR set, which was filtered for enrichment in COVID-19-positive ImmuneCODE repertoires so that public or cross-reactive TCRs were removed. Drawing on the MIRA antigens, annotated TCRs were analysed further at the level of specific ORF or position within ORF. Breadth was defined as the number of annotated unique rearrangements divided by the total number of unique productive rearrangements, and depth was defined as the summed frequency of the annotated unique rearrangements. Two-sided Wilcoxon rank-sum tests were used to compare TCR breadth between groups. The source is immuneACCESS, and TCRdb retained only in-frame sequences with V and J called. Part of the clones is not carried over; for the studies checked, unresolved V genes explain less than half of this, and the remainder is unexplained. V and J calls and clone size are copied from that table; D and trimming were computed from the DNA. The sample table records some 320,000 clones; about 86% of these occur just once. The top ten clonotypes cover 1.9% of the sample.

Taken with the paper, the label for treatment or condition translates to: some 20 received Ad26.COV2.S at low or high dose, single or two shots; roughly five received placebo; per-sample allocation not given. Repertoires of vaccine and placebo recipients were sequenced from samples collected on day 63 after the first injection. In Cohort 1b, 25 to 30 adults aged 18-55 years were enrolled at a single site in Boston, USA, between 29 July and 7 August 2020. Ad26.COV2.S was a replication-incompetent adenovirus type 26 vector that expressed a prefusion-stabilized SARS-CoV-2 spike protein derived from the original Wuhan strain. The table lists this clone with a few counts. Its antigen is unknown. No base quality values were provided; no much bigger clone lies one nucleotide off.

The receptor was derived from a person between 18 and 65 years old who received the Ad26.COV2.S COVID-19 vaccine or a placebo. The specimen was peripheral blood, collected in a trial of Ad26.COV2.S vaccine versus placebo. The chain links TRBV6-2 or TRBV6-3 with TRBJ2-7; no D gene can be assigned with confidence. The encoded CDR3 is CASSYGRLLDEQYF. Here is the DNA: TGTGCCAGCAGTTACGGGCGCTTACTGGACGAGCAGTACTTC.